This T cell receptor (beta chain) derives from a study of early T cells in non-severe SARS-CoV-2 infection. Turning to the study itself: Investigators sequenced bulk RNA drawn from unsorted whole blood, and chains remained unpaired.

There are 15 residues in the CDR3. V gave up 2 bases and J gave up 7 bases; unmatched junction bases: 8. Germline loops: CDR1 MNHNY, CDR2 SVGAGI (reference sequence). From the 5' RACE reads, TCRdb called clonotypes with MiXCR, one entry per CDR3 protein. Of roughly 50,000 distinct CDR3 sequences in the sample, roughly 8% are singletons; the top ten hold about 9.4%. This clonotype was seen repeatedly, ten times or more. The sample was whole blood. This chain links TRBV6-6 with TRBJ2-1; 7 bases are shared with TRBD1. The TCR was taken from an adult who was a healthcare worker with PCR-confirmed SARS-CoV-2 infection or an uninfected control (not recorded which). CDR3 region: CASSYGTARMNEQFF. The DNA of the CDR3 is TGTGCCAGCAGTTACGGGACAGCAAGGATGAATGAGCAGTTCTTC.